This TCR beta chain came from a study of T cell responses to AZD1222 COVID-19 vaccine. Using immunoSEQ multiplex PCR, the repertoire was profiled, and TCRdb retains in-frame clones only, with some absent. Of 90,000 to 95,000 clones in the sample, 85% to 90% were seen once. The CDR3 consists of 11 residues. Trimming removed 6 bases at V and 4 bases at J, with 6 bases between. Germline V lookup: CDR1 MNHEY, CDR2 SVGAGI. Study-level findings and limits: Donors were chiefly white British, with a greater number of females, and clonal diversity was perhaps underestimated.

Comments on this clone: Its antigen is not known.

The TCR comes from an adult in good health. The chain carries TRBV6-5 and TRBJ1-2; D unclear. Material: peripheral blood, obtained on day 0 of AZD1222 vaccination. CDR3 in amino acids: CASSSSYGYTF. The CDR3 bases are TGTGCCAGCAGCTCCTCCTATGGCTACACCTTC.